Listed here are 30 T cell receptor beta chains from one sample, sequenced in a study of cytomegalovirus exposure and HLA in healthy donors. This PCR relied on a set of 60 Vbeta primers and 13 Jbeta primers. Sequenced by immunoSEQ multiplex PCR; TCRdb stores in-frame clones only, minus some. Of 200,000 to 250,000 clones detected, more than 75% appear once; the ten largest clones hold 1% to 1.5%. The sequenced sample was PBMCs. The receptors derive from a human donor in good health.

This chain uses TRBV7-6 with TRBJ2-5; D call uncertain. The CDR3 spans 13 residues. With 4 bases removed from V and 4 bases from J, the gap between germline ends came to 10 bases. Looked up from germline, CDR1 is SGHVS and CDR2 is FNYEAQ. For the CDR3, the DNA is TGTGCCAGCAGCTACCGATCGGTAGAGACCCAGTACTTC. Amino acid sequence: CASSYRSVETQYF.

A single count supports this clone. The chain uses TRBV7-2 and TRBJ2-5; possibly TRBD2 for D (6 bases). The CDR3 runs 16 residues. V lost 5 bases to trimming and J lost 2 bases, with 18 bases between them. Germline CDR1 SGHTA, CDR2 FQGNSA. CDR3 residues: CASSGLIAAGQETQYF. The CDR3 coding sequence is TGTGCCAGCAGCGGGCTTATAGCGGCGGGACAAGAGACCCAGTACTTC.

Concerning this clone: The sample has other DNA sequences that encode this CDR3 too. This chain connects TRBV6-1 to TRBJ1-5, with no clear D. Trimming left V 7 bases short and J 5 bases short, with 9 bases between. Germline lookup yields CDR1 MNHNS and CDR2 SASEGT. This CDR3 comprises 12 residues. CDR3 protein: CASTLPDQPQHF. The DNA for the CDR3 is TGTGCCAGCACTCTCCCTGATCAGCCCCAGCATTTT.

The chain joins TRBV29-1 to TRBJ1-2, with 7 nucleotides matching TRBD1. V gave up 6 bases and J gave up 6 bases; unmatched junction bases: 10. Germline assignment: CDR1 SQVTM and CDR2 ANQGSEA. The CDR3 is made up of 13 amino acids. The CDR3 loop is CSVLDREAHGYTF. The DNA of the CDR3 is TGCAGCGTCTTAGACAGGGAAGCCCATGGCTACACCTTC.

This clone has just one count. The chain employs TRBV28 and TRBJ1-5, with 9 nucleotides matching TRBD1. The germline V gene encodes CDR1 MDHEN and CDR2 SYDVKM. V gave up 5 bases and J gave up 2 bases; unmatched junction bases: 4. This CDR3 comprises 15 residues. The CDR3 sequence: CASSRGQGGNQPQHF. The DNA for the CDR3 is TGTGCCAGCAGTCGGGGACAGGGTGGCAATCAGCCCCAGCATTTT. The full variable domain, in which reference TRBV28 and TRBJ1-5 provide the parts outside the CDR3, is DVKVTQSSRYLVKRTGEKVFLECVQDMDHENMFWYRQDPGLGLRLIYFSYDVKMKEKGDIPEGYSVSREKKERFSLILESASTNQTSMYLCASSRGQGGNQPQHFGDGTRLSIL.

The J gene is TRBJ1-2, the V gene TRBV18, with unresolved D. V gave up 2 bases and J gave up 7 bases, with 11 bases separating them. The CDR3 runs to 13 residues. Germline V gene lookup returns CDR1 KGHSH and CDR2 LQKENI. The CDR3 protein is CASSPGLEAGYTF. CDR3 sequence (DNA): TGTGCCAGCTCACCAGGGTTAGAGGCTGGCTACACCTTC. Supplemented by reference TRBV18 and TRBJ1-2, the full variable domain reads NAGVMQNPRHLVRRRGQEARLRCSPMKGHSHVYWYRQLPEEGLKFMVYLQKENIIDESGMPKERFSAEFPKEGPSILRIQQVVRGDSAAYFCASSPGLEAGYTFGSGTRLTVV.

CDR3 sequence: CASSLASVNYGYTF. CDR3 coding DNA: TGCGCCAGCAGCTTGGCGTCAGTTAACTATGGCTACACCTTC. The chain couples TRBV5-1 to TRBJ1-2; D unresolved. V was clipped by 0 bases and J by 1 base, with 7 bases between them. The CDR3 covers 14 residues. Germline CDR1 and CDR2: SGHRS and YFSETQ.

Only one count was recorded for this clone. The V gene is TRBV7-8, the J gene TRBJ1-3; no definite D call. This CDR3 spans 14 amino acids. Germline loops: CDR1 SGHVS, CDR2 FQNEAQ. With 6 bases removed from V and 4 bases from J, the gap between germline ends came to 13 bases. CDR3 region: CASSPVGLGNTIYF. The CDR3 coding sequence is TGTGCCAGCAGTCCCGTCGGGTTGGGAAACACCATATATTTT.

The rearrangement joins TRBV7-9 to TRBJ2-7, with D possibly being TRBD2 (5 bases). V lost 5 bases, J lost 6 bases, and 11 bases lay in between. The CDR3 length is 12 residues. Germline V lookup: CDR1 SEHNR, CDR2 FQNEAQ (reference sequence). The CDR3 sequence: CASSPAGTEQYF. The CDR3 DNA is TGTGCCAGCAGCCCCGCGGGTACCGAGCAGTACTTC. The entire variable domain, with the rest obtained from reference TRBV7-9 and TRBJ2-7, is as follows: DTGVSQNPRHKITKRGQNVTFRCDPISEHNRLYWYRQTLGQGPEFLTYFQNEAQLEKSRLLSDRFSAERPKGSFSTLEIQRTEQGDSAMYLCASSPAGTEQYFGPGTRLTVT.

The chain is built from TRBV7-9 and TRBJ2-2; no clear D. V was cut by 3 bases and J by 3 bases, with 5 bases left in between. CDR1 is SEHNR, CDR2 FQNEAQ, per germline (reference sequence). The CDR3 contains 13 residues. DNA for the CDR3: TGTGCCAGCAGCTTGGGCGACACCGGGGAGCTGTTTTTT. It codes for CASSLGDTGELFF.

This clone was picked up one time. This chain links TRBV6-6 with TRBJ2-7; 9 bases are shared with TRBD1. The V segment lost 6 bases and the J segment 2 bases; nucleotides outside the gene matches: 5. Germline V gene lookup returns CDR1 MNHNY and CDR2 SVGAGI (reference sequence). This CDR3 region has 14 residues. CDR3 coding DNA: TGTGCCAGCAGGGCCGGGACAGGGACCTACGAGCAGTACTTC. Protein product: CASRAGTGTYEQYF.

V gene TRBV5-1 combines with J gene TRBJ2-3; 7 bases align to TRBD2. Trimming removed 0 bases from V and 1 base from J; junction bases left unmatched: 5. Germline CDR1 reads SGHRS; CDR2 reads YFSETQ. The CDR3 consists of 16 residues. CDR3 region: CASSLDGGRGTDTQYF. The CDR3 coding sequence is TGCGCCAGCAGCTTGGACGGCGGGAGAGGCACAGATACGCAGTATTTT.

This clone was observed a handful of times. The junction does not match germline at one end; this may be a read error. This chain links TRBV28 with TRBJ1-2; no definite D call. Per the germline V gene, CDR1 is MDHEN and CDR2 is SYDVKM. This CDR3 comprises 16 residues. The CDR3 is CASSLWVSGTYYGYTF. The CDR3 coding sequence is TGTGCCAGCAGCTTATGGGTTAGCGGAACCTACTATGGCTACACCTTC.

This clone turned up a few times. The chain recombines TRBV7-9 with TRBJ2-7; a weak D match, TRBD1 (5 bases). Trimming shortened V by 4 bases and J by 2 bases, and 12 bases separated the two germline ends. The CDR3 loop spans 14 amino acids. Germline CDR1 reads SEHNR; CDR2 reads FQNEAQ (reference sequence). The CDR3 nucleotides read TGTGCCAGCAGCTCCCGACAGAACACCTACGAGCAGTACTTC. Its protein product is CASSSRQNTYEQYF.

Details on this clone: One end of the junction fails to match germline, which may point to a read error. This sequence joins TRBV7-9 and TRBJ1-2; the match to TRBD1 covers 9 bases. Germline assignment: CDR1 SEHNR and CDR2 FQNEAQ (reference sequence). The CDR3 totals 16 residues. The CDR3, as DNA: TGTTCCAGCAGTTCGACCGGGACAGGGCCAATCTATGGCTACACCTTC. It encodes CSSSSTGTGPIYGYTF.

This sequence joins TRBV5-1 and TRBJ2-1, with TRBD1 matching 7 bases. This CDR3 is 15 amino acids long. Germline V gives CDR1 SGHRS, CDR2 YFSETQ. With 4 bases clipped from V and 0 bases from J, the junction kept 4 bases outside the gene matches. The CDR3 nucleotides are TGCGCCAGCAGCCATACAGGGGTCTCCTACAATGAGCAGTTCTTC. Translated: CASSHTGVSYNEQFF.

The chain recombines TRBV18 with TRBJ2-7, with 16 bases aligning to TRBD2. Germline trimming cut 2 bases from V and 5 bases from J; bases unmatched to any gene: 9. Per the germline V gene, CDR1 is KGHSH and CDR2 is LQKENI. The CDR3 consists of 18 residues. The CDR3 here is CASSPGGTSGRVRHEQYF. The CDR3, as DNA: TGTGCCAGCTCACCAGGCGGGACTAGCGGGAGGGTTCGCCACGAGCAGTACTTC.

CDR3 coding DNA: TGTGCCAGCAGCACTCAGGGAAGTGAGCAGTTCTTC. Translating it yields CASSTQGSEQFF. V and J are TRBV9 and TRBJ2-1, with a tentative D call TRBD1 (5 bases). The CDR3 is 12 residues long. From germline, CDR1 is SGDLS and CDR2 YYNGEE. V lost 4 bases to trimming and J lost 9 bases, with 11 bases between them.

This clone is a singleton in its sample. This sequence joins TRBV6-6 and TRBJ1-2; D is possibly TRBD1 (5 bases). CDR1 is MNHNY and CDR2 is SVGAGI in the germline V gene (reference sequence). V shed 6 bases and J shed 8 bases, with 16 bases lying between them. The CDR3 contains 13 residues. CDR3 in amino acids: CASRKGGGEGYTF. CDR3 nucleotide sequence: TGTGCCAGCAGAAAGGGTGGGGGGGAAGGCTACACCTTC.

The genes are TRBV7-9 and TRBJ1-2, with 10 bases identical to TRBD1. Trimming cost V 1 base and J 6 bases; bases outside gene matches: 2. This CDR3 region has 14 residues. Germline assignment: CDR1 SEHNR and CDR2 FQNEAQ (reference sequence). The CDR3 bases are TGTGCCAGCAGCTTAGTTGGGACAGGGGATGGCTACACCTTC. Translating it yields CASSLVGTGDGYTF.

The V call is TRBV9, the J call TRBJ2-7, with TRBD2 matching 14 bases. Losses at the gene ends were 3 bases for V and 5 bases for J; bases not matched to a gene: 4. Germline assignment: CDR1 SGDLS and CDR2 YYNGEE. The CDR3 runs to 15 residues. The CDR3 DNA follows: TGTGCCAGCAGCGCGGGACTAGCGGGAGTCGACGAGCAGTACTTC. Translating it yields CASSAGLAGVDEQYF. Full variable domain (missing parts from reference TRBV9 and TRBJ2-7): DSGVTQTPKHLITATGQRVTLRCSPRSGDLSVYWYQQSLDQGLQFLIQYYNGEERAKGNILERFSAQQFPDLHSELNLSSLELGDSALYFCASSAGLAGVDEQYFGPGTRLTVT.

The chain employs TRBV21-1 and TRBJ2-7; the table calls TRBD1, which could not be checked here. TRBV21-1 is flagged as a pseudogene. The CDR3 sequence is 16 residues long. For the CDR3, the DNA is TGTGCCAGCAGCAACTGGACAGGGGGTGAATCCTACGAGCAGTACTTC. It translates to CASSNWTGGESYEQYF.

This sequence joins TRBV28 and TRBJ1-5; 8 positions agree with TRBD1. CDR3 length: 15 amino acids. The germline V gene has CDR1 MDHEN and CDR2 SYDVKM. V shed 6 bases and J 2 bases; nucleotides not matched to a gene: 6. The CDR3 DNA reads as TGTGCCAGCAGCAGTGGGACAGGCCGCAATCAGCCCCAGCATTTT. This codes for CASSSGTGRNQPQHF. Complete variable domain (other parts from reference TRBV28 and TRBJ1-5): DVKVTQSSRYLVKRTGEKVFLECVQDMDHENMFWYRQDPGLGLRLIYFSYDVKMKEKGDIPEGYSVSREKKERFSLILESASTNQTSMYLCASSSGTGRNQPQHFGDGTRLSIL.

This clone was seen only a few times. This rearrangement joins TRBV2 to TRBJ2-2; the match to TRBD2 covers 9 bases. The CDR3 loop spans 15 amino acids. From germline, CDR1 is SNHLY and CDR2 FYNNEI. V lost 4 bases and J lost 4; bases outside the gene matches: 4. The chain's CDR3 is CASSVGGRATGELFF. CDR3 sequence (DNA): TGTGCCAGCAGTGTTGGCGGGAGGGCCACCGGGGAGCTGTTTTTT.

The V call is TRBV4-1, the J call TRBJ1-2; D may be TRBD1 (6 bases). This CDR3 is built from 17 residues. V was shortened by 2 bases and J by 5 bases, with 21 bases between the two germline ends. Germline CDR1 reads MGHRA; CDR2 reads YSYEKL. CDR3 nucleotides: TGCGCCAGCAGCCAACTTTACCCGACAGGTATTACATATGGCTACACCTTC. Its protein is CASSQLYPTGITYGYTF.

The rearrangement uses TRBV27 and TRBJ2-1, with a possible D match to TRBD2 (7 bases). Germline CDR1 and CDR2: MNHEY and SMNVEV (reference sequence). CDR3 length equals 14 residues. The V end lost 7 bases, the J end lost 0 bases, and 10 bases lay between the germline ends. CDR3 in amino acids: CASKRDNSYNEQFF. The CDR3 DNA is TGTGCCAGCAAGCGGGACAACTCCTACAATGAGCAGTTCTTC.

The chain couples TRBV14 to TRBJ1-5; TRBD1 agrees at 8 bases. The junction had 6 bases not matched to a gene; V was cut back by 6 bases and J by 2 bases. CDR1 SGHDN and CDR2 FVKESK come from the germline V gene. CDR3 length equals 15 residues. CDR3 bases: TGTGCCAGCAGTATCAGGACAGGGCGCAATCAGCCCCAGCATTTT. Residues: CASSIRTGRNQPQHF.

V usage is TRBV7-9 and J usage is TRBJ2-1; D unresolved. Trimming pared 1 base from V and 10 bases from J, leaving 8 bases between. The CDR3 is 12 residues long. Per germline, CDR1 SEHNR and CDR2 FQNEAQ (reference sequence). The CDR3: CASSLDYSEQFF. The CDR3 bases are TGTGCCAGCAGCTTAGATTACTCGGAGCAGTTCTTC.

The chain combines TRBV7-6 with TRBJ2-6; tentative D call: TRBD1 (6 bases). CDR1 and CDR2 (germline): SGHVS, FNYEAQ. This CDR3 is 19 amino acids long. Trimming shortened V by 3 bases and J by 0 bases, and 18 bases separated the two germline ends. In DNA, the CDR3 is TGTGCCAGCAGCTTGACTTGGCTCAGGGGTGCCTCTGGGGCCAACGTCCTGACTTTC. Translating gives CASSLTWLRGASGANVLTF.

The chain joins TRBV5-1 to TRBJ2-7; no definite D call. The V gene's germline CDR1 is SGHRS and CDR2 YFSETQ. Trimming left V 5 bases short and J 2 bases short, with 14 bases between. CDR3 length: 14 amino acids. The CDR3 here is CASSSFTDPYEQYF. In DNA form, the CDR3 reads TGCGCCAGCAGTTCCTTTACAGACCCCTACGAGCAGTACTTC.